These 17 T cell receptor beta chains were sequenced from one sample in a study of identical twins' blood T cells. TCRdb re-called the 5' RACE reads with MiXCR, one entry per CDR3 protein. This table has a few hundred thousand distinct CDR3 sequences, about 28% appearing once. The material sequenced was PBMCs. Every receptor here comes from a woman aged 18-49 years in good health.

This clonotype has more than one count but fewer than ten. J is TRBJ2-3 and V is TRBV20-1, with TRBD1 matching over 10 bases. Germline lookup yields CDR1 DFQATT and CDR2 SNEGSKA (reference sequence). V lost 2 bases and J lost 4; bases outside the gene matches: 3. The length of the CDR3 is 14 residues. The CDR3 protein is CSARSGQGSDTQYF. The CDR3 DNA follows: TGCAGTGCTAGATCGGGACAGGGGTCAGATACGCAGTATTTT.

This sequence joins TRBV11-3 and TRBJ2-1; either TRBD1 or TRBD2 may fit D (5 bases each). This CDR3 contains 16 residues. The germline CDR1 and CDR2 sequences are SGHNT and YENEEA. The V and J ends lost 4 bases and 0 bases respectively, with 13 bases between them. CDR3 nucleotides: TGTGCCAGCAGCTCCCGGGGCATGAGCTCCTACAATGAGCAGTTCTTC. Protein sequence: CASSSRGMSSYNEQFF.

This CDR3 reads CASSHNTGDTEAFF. CDR3 nucleotide sequence: TGCGCCAGCAGTCATAATACAGGGGACACTGAAGCTTTCTTT. This sequence joins TRBV5-1 and TRBJ1-1; 7 nucleotides match TRBD1. Germline assignment: CDR1 SGHRS and CDR2 YFSETQ. V was clipped by 5 bases and J by 3 bases; unmatched bases: 7. CDR3 length: 14 residues.

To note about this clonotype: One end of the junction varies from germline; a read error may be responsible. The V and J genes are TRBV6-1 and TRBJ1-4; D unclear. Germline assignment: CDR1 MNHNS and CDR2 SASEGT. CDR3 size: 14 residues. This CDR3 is CASSERPTNGKLFF. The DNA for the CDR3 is TGTGCCAGCAGTGAAAGGCCAACTAATGGAAAACTGTTTTTT.

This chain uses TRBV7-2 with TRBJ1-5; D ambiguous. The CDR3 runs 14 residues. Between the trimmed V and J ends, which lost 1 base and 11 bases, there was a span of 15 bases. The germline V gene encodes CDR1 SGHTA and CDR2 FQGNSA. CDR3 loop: CASSLEIGPVTQHF. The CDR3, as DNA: TGTGCCAGCAGCTTAGAAATCGGCCCCGTGACCCAGCATTTT.

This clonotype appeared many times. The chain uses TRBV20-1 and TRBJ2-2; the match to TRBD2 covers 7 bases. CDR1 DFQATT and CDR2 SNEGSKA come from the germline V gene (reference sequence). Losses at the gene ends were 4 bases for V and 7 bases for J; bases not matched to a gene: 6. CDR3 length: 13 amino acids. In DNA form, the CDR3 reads TGCAGTGCTATTGGGAGGGCCGACGGGGAGCTGTTTTTT. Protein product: CSAIGRADGELFF.

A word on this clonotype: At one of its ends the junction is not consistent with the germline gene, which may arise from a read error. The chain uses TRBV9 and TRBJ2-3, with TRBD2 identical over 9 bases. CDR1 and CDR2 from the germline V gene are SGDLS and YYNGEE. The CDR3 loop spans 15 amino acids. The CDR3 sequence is CANSGSGSSTDTQYF. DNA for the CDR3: TGTGCCAACAGCGGTAGCGGGAGTAGCACAGATACGCAGTATTTT.

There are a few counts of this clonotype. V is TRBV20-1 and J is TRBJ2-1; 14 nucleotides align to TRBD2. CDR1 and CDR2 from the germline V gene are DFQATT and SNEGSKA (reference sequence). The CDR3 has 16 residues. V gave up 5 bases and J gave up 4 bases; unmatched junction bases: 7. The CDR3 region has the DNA TGCAGTGCTCGGACTAGCGGGGGGACGGGATACAATGAGCAGTTCTTC. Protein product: CSARTSGGTGYNEQFF.

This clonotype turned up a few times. This CDR3 reads CASSLQKNTGELFF. In DNA, the CDR3 is TGTGCCAGCAGCTTACAGAAGAACACCGGGGAGCTGTTTTTT. This chain uses TRBV11-2 with TRBJ2-2, with unresolved D. Germline V CDR1 and CDR2: SGHAT, FQNNGV. The V gene lost 2 bases and the J gene lost 1 base, with 5 bases spanning the gap. The CDR3 contains 14 residues.

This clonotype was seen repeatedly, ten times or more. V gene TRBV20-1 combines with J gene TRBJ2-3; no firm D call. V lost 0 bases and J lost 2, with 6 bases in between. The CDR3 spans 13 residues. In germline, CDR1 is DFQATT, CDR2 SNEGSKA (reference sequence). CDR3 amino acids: CSARDPLTDTQYF. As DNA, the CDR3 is TGCAGTGCTAGAGACCCCCTCACAGATACGCAGTATTTT.

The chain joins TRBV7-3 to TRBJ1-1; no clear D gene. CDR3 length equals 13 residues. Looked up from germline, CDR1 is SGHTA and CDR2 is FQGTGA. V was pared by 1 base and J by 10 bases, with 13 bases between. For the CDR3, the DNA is TGTGCCAGCAGCTTAAAGGGCGGCCAACGAGCTTTCTTT. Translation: CASSLKGGQRAFF.

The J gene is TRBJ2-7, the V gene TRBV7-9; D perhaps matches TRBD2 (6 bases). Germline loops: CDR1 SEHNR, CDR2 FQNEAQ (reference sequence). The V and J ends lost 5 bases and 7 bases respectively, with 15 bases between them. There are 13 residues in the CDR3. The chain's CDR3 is CASSPAGAFEQYF. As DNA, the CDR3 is TGTGCCAGCAGCCCAGCGGGTGCCTTTGAGCAGTACTTC.

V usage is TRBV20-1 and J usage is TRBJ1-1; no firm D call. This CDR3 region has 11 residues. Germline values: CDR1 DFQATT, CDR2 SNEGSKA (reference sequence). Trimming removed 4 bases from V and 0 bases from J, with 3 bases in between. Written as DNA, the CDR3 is TGCAGTGCTAAGGTGAACACTGAAGCTTTCTTT. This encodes CSAKVNTEAFF.

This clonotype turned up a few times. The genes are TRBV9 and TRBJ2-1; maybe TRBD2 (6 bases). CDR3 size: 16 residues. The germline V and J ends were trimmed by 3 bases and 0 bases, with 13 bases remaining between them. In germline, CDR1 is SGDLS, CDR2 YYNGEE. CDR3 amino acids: CASSAGTSSSYNEQFF. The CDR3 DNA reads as TGTGCCAGCAGCGCCGGGACTTCGAGCTCCTACAATGAGCAGTTCTTC.

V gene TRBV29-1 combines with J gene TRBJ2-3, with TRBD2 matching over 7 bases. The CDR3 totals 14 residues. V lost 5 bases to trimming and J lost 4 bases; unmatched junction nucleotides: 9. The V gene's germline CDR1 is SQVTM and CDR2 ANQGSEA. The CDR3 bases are TGCAGCGTTAGGGGACGCGGGAGATCAGATACGCAGTATTTT. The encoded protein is CSVRGRGRSDTQYF.

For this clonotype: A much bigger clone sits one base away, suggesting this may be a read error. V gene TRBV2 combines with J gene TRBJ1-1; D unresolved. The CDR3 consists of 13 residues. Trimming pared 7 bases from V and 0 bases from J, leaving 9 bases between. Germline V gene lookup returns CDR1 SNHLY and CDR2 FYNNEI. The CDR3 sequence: CASMENMNTEAFF. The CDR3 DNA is TGTGCCAGCATGGAGAACATGAACACTGAAGCTTTCTTT.

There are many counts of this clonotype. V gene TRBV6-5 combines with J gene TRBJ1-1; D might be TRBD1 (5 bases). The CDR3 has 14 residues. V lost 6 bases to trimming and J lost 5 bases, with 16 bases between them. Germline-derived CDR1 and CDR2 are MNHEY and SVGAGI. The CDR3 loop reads CASRQVVRETEAFF. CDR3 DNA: TGTGCCAGCAGACAAGTTGTCAGGGAAACTGAAGCTTTCTTT.